This record concerns one TCR delta chain sequence. The antigen it binds to is not known. Only one base separates this from a far larger clonotype, so it likely reflects a read error. The sample has other DNA sequences that encode this CDR3 too. Libraries were prepared through RT-PCR. Instrument used: Illumina MiSeq. Clone calls in TCRdb were regenerated from the public reads with CATT, after which identical DNA sequences shared one row. The sample table holds about 1,500 delta-chain clones, of which more than 2% were seen once. 65% to 75% of the sample rests with the top ten. The data derive from a study of gamma-delta T cells after stem cell transplantation (TCRdb year 2016). The V end loses 0 bases and the J end loses 0 bases, and a stretch of 24 bases separates them. The CDR3 measures 19 amino acids from cysteine to phenylalanine. Just the 57-base CDR3 DNA is kept, in frame starting at base 1. CDR1 and CDR2, looked up from the germline V gene, are NSMFDY and ISSIKDK.

The chain uses TRAV29/DV5 and TRDJ1, with the D gene call left open. What was sequenced was gamma-delta T cells. The TCR sequence derives from a human donor. It is not recorded whose cells these are; they may come from a transplant donor. The CDR3 protein sequence reads: CAASAMFYAPGWYTDKLIF. The nucleotide sequence is TGTGCAGCAAGCGCGATGTTTTACGCGCCGGGTTGGTACACCGATAAACTCATCTTT.